Following are 10 T cell receptor beta chains from one sample sequenced in a study of a mutant IDH1 vaccine in newly diagnosed glioma. Time point of the sample: week 5, during vaccination. The vaccine gave 300 ug of a 20-mer mutant IDH1 peptide subcutaneously per dose. Antigen specificity for these receptors is unknown. TCRdb's table, derived via immunoSEQ multiplex PCR, lists solely in-frame clones and lacks some. Among around 46,000 clones listed, around 80% were seen once. The specimen was PBMCs, collected from a glioma patient whose treatment included an IDH1 peptide vaccine. These receptor sequences come from a man aged 45 to 65 with glioma.

CDR3 loop: CASSYQIGGANEQFF. The DNA for the CDR3 is TGTGCCAGCAGTTACCAAATTGGCGGGGCCAATGAGCAGTTCTTC. V gene TRBV6-5 combines with J gene TRBJ2-1; D is perhaps TRBD2 (6 bases). CDR3 length: 15 amino acids. V shed 2 bases and J shed 6 bases, with 14 bases lying between them. Germline CDR1 is MNHEY and CDR2 is SVGAGI.

The rearrangement uses TRBV6-5 and TRBJ1-4; 9 bases line up with TRBD1. V trimming: 5 bases; J trimming: 7 bases; junction bases outside the gene matches: 5. The germline CDR1 and CDR2 sequences are MNHEY and SVGAGI. The CDR3 totals 14 residues. The CDR3 nucleotides are TGTGCCAGCAGTCTACAGGGGGCAGGTGAAAAACTGTTTTTT. Encoded protein: CASSLQGAGEKLFF.

This chain connects TRBV29-1 to TRBJ2-7; D unresolved. This CDR3 contains 13 residues. The V gene lost 4 bases and the J gene lost 6 bases, with 16 bases spanning the gap. Germline values: CDR1 SQVTM, CDR2 ANQGSEA. The CDR3 nucleotides are TGCAGCGTTGGGACGCCTAGAATCGGCGAGCAGTACTTC. Translation: CSVGTPRIGEQYF.

The chain uses TRBV2 and TRBJ2-3; no reliable D call. V was trimmed by 6 bases and J by 4 bases, leaving 11 bases between them. Germline V gene sequence: CDR1 SNHLY, CDR2 FYNNEI. The CDR3 length is 13 residues. Here the CDR3 reads CASRWVGADTQYF. Written as DNA, the CDR3 is TGTGCCAGCAGGTGGGTTGGCGCAGATACGCAGTATTTT. The full variable domain, in which reference TRBV2 and TRBJ2-3 provide the parts outside the CDR3, is EPEVTQTPSHQVTQMGQEVILRCVPISNHLYFYWYRQILGQKVEFLVSFYNNEISEKSEIFDDQFSVERPDGSNFTLKIRSTKLEDSAMYFCASRWVGADTQYFGPGTRLTVL.

J is TRBJ2-7 and V is TRBV7-2, with D tentatively TRBD1 (6 bases). From germline, CDR1 is SGHTA and CDR2 FQGNSA. V lost 5 bases, J lost 4 bases, and 21 bases lay in between. The CDR3 loop spans 16 amino acids. The CDR3 reads CASSPGEGQPSYEQYF. CDR3 DNA sequence: TGTGCCAGCAGCCCCGGGGAAGGACAGCCCTCTTACGAGCAGTACTTC.

This clone was counted once. J is TRBJ2-7 and V is TRBV7-2; possible D gene TRBD1, 6 bases. V gave up 4 bases and J gave up 1 base, with 11 bases separating them. CDR3 length equals 14 residues. Germline CDR1 SGHTA, CDR2 FQGNSA. The CDR3 DNA follows: TGTGCCAGCAGCTCCAACAGGGCATCCTACGAGCAGTACTTC. Encoded protein: CASSSNRASYEQYF.

The table lists this clone with a count of one. The chain joins TRBV4-1 to TRBJ2-5; 7 nucleotides line up with TRBD1. The CDR3 runs to 15 residues. The V gene end was trimmed by 5 bases and the J gene end by 5 bases; junction bases not matched to a gene: 11. The germline V gene encodes CDR1 MGHRA and CDR2 YSYEKL. The CDR3 loop is CASSVPGTVFETQYF. The DNA for the CDR3 is TGCGCCAGCAGCGTTCCCGGGACAGTCTTTGAGACCCAGTACTTC.

V is TRBV7-8 and J is TRBJ1-2, with 10 bases lining up with TRBD1. This CDR3 contains 15 residues. Losses at the gene ends were 4 bases for V and 6 bases for J; bases not matched to a gene: 8. Germline V CDR1 and CDR2: SGHVS, FQNEAQ. The CDR3 DNA reads TGTGCCAGCAGCTCCGGGACAGGGGTTAGGGATGGCTACACCTTC. This gives the protein CASSSGTGVRDGYTF.

The chain recombines TRBV7-2 with TRBJ2-7; D may be TRBD1 or TRBD2 (5 bases each). There are 13 residues in the CDR3. Germline V gives CDR1 SGHTA, CDR2 FQGNSA. The V and J ends lost 10 bases and 2 bases respectively, with 15 bases between them. Here the CDR3 reads CAILRDGTYEQYF. The CDR3, as DNA: TGTGCCATCCTACGGGACGGTACCTACGAGCAGTACTTC.

The rearrangement joins TRBV5-5 to TRBJ2-7; 9 bases fit TRBD1. Per the germline V gene, CDR1 is SGHKS and CDR2 is YYEKEE (reference sequence). The junction had 9 bases not matched to a gene; V was cut back by 6 bases and J by 2 bases. This CDR3 has 15 residues. Here the CDR3 DNA reads TGTGCCAGCAACAAGGGGACAGGGTTCGCCTACGAGCAGTACTTC. This encodes CASNKGTGFAYEQYF.